A single sample is the source of the 28 T cell receptor beta chains below, sequenced in a study of cytomegalovirus exposure and HLA in healthy donors. PCR involved 60 Vbeta and 13 Jbeta primers. This table comes from immunoSEQ multiplex PCR, and its TCRdb copy is limited to in-frame clones, with some not included. The sample yields fewer than 200,000 clones, 65% to 85% seen once. Source material: PBMCs. Receptors were obtained from a female donor in good health and CMV-seronegative.

The chain has TRBV27 and TRBJ1-1; D is unclear. V gave up 8 bases and J gave up 7 bases, with 11 bases separating them. The germline CDR1 and CDR2 sequences are MNHEY and SMNVEV (reference sequence). There are 11 residues in the CDR3. CDR3 protein: CASCLGSEAFF. As DNA, the CDR3 is TGTGCCAGCTGCCTCGGGAGTGAAGCTTTCTTT.

This chain uses TRBV19 with TRBJ1-1, with a possible D match to TRBD1 (5 bases). This CDR3 has 16 residues. CDR1 and CDR2 from the germline V gene are LNHDA and SQIVND (reference sequence). V dropped 1 base and J dropped 1 base, with 13 bases sitting between them. Here the CDR3 DNA reads TGTGCCAGTAGTATAGGATGGGGGGTCGGGAACACTGAAGCTTTCTTT. This translates into CASSIGWGVGNTEAFF.

This rearrangement joins TRBV11-1 to TRBJ2-7, with a weak D call TRBD1 (5 bases). CDR3 size: 14 residues. Trimming took off 1 base at V and 0 bases at J, with 7 bases between the two ends. The V gene's germline CDR1 is SGHAT and CDR2 FQDESV (reference sequence). The CDR3 nucleotides are TGTGCCAGCAGCTTAGGACAGAGCTCCTACGAGCAGTACTTC. Translation gives CASSLGQSSYEQYF.

V usage is TRBV6-5 and J usage is TRBJ2-5; a possible D gene is TRBD2 (6 bases). The J call may be wrong; the DNA end is better matched by TRBJ2-7. This CDR3 has 15 amino acids. Per the germline V gene, CDR1 is MNHEY and CDR2 is SVGAGI. The CDR3 protein is CASSYGAGGGYEQYF. DNA of the CDR3: TGTGCCAGCAGTTACGGAGCCGGGGGTGGCTACGAGCAGTACTTC.

The chain uses TRBV6-1 and TRBJ2-5, with TRBD2 matching over 10 bases. The junction had 20 bases not matched to a gene; V was cut back by 2 bases and J by 5 bases. Germline CDR1 reads MNHNS; CDR2 reads SASEGT. This CDR3 spans 20 amino acids. The CDR3 DNA reads TGTGCCAGCAGTGAATCGGGAGCGGGAGGGCCCATAGCTTTCTGGGAGACCCAGTACTTC. Protein sequence: CASSESGAGGPIAFWETQYF.

This clone came up a few times. V gene TRBV7-9 combines with J gene TRBJ1-4, with D possibly matching TRBD1 (6 bases). Germline V gene sequence: CDR1 SEHNR, CDR2 FQNEAQ (reference sequence). V was trimmed by 5 bases and J by 12 bases, leaving 13 bases between them. The CDR3 extends over 12 amino acids. The CDR3 loop reads CASSRGGWQLFF. The CDR3 DNA sequence: TGTGCCAGCAGCCGCGGGGGCTGGCAACTGTTTTTT.

The CDR3 here is CASSGQVRGPGELFF. CDR3 sequence (DNA): TGTGCCAGTAGCGGACAGGTCAGGGGGCCCGGGGAGCTGTTTTTT. The chain carries TRBV19 and TRBJ2-2; 8 nucleotides line up with TRBD1. Germline V gene lookup returns CDR1 LNHDA and CDR2 SQIVND (reference sequence). This CDR3 has 15 residues. Trimming at V came to 6 bases and at J to 6 bases, leaving 9 bases not matched to a gene.

This clone was recorded a few times. The rearrangement joins TRBV9 to TRBJ2-3; 9 nucleotides agree with TRBD2. The J segment lost 4 bases and the V segment lost 0 bases, leaving 6 bases of the junction unmatched. CDR3 length: 16 amino acids. Per germline, CDR1 SGDLS and CDR2 YYNGEE. Written as DNA, the CDR3 is TGTGCCAGCAGCGTAGGTGGCGGGGGGGTTTCAGATACGCAGTATTTT. It is translated as CASSVGGGGVSDTQYF.

This sequence joins TRBV10-1 and TRBJ2-5, with D possibly being TRBD1 (6 bases). The end of the DNA fits TRBJ2-7 better, so the J call may be wrong. CDR3 size: 15 residues. CDR1 is WNHNN, CDR2 SYGVQD, per germline (reference sequence). The CDR3 protein is CASTSPGDFRCEQYF. In nucleotides, the CDR3 is TGCGCCAGCACCTCTCCAGGGGATTTTAGGTGCGAGCAGTACTTC.

This clone has more than one count but fewer than ten. The chain links TRBV6-6 to TRBJ1-2, with 10 bases matching TRBD1. J was trimmed by 8 bases and V by 7 bases; bases with no gene match: 10. CDR3 length: 14 amino acids. The V gene's germline CDR1 is MNHNY and CDR2 SVGAGI (reference sequence). CDR3 region: CASTPSGTGEGYTF. The CDR3 DNA follows: TGTGCCAGCACTCCCTCCGGGACAGGGGAAGGCTACACCTTC.

This chain uses TRBV18 with TRBJ2-7, with 7 bases that match TRBD1. There are 16 residues in the CDR3. Germline loops: CDR1 KGHSH, CDR2 LQKENI. V lost 2 bases to trimming and J lost 3 bases; unmatched junction nucleotides: 10. This CDR3 reads CASSPFVGGLDYEQYF. CDR3 in DNA: TGTGCCAGCTCACCATTCGTAGGGGGCTTGGACTACGAGCAGTACTTC.

For the CDR3, the DNA is TGTGCCAGCAGCTCAAGCGGGAGGGGATCCTACGAGCAGTACTTC. Translating it yields CASSSSGRGSYEQYF. The J gene is TRBJ2-7, the V gene TRBV5-5; 10 nucleotides align to TRBD2. Germline V gene sequence: CDR1 SGHKS, CDR2 YYEKEE (reference sequence). Losses at the gene ends were 3 bases for V and 1 base for J; bases not matched to a gene: 4. This CDR3 contains 15 residues.

This chain links TRBV7-9 with TRBJ2-7; no firm D call. This CDR3 has 16 residues. Trimming shortened V by 0 bases and J by 0 bases, and 12 bases separated the two germline ends. Germline CDR1 and CDR2: SEHNR and FQNEAQ (reference sequence). The CDR3 sequence: CASSLAIGSSSYEQYF. Written as DNA, the CDR3 is TGTGCCAGCAGCTTAGCGATAGGTAGCTCCTCCTACGAGCAGTACTTC.

The rearrangement joins TRBV7-2 to TRBJ2-7, with 10 bases aligning to TRBD2. Germline CDR1 reads SGHTA; CDR2 reads FQGNSA. CDR3 length: 15 amino acids. Trimming took 6 bases from V and 1 from J; bases not matched to a gene: 6. The CDR3 is CASRIAGGQSYEQYF. The CDR3 DNA sequence: TGTGCCAGCAGAATAGCGGGAGGTCAATCCTACGAGCAGTACTTC.

The chain combines TRBV15 with TRBJ2-7, with TRBD1 matching 8 bases. V was clipped by 5 bases and J by 3 bases; unmatched bases: 9. Per the germline V gene, CDR1 is LNHNV and CDR2 is YYDKDF (reference sequence). CDR3 length: 15 residues. The CDR3 here is CATSVTGDSLYEQYF. Here the CDR3 DNA reads TGTGCCACCAGCGTGACAGGGGATTCCCTCTACGAGCAGTACTTC.

Comment on this clone: Other DNA sequences in the sample encode the same CDR3. This chain connects TRBV5-1 to TRBJ2-7, with 10 bases that match TRBD2. CDR1 is SGHRS, CDR2 YFSETQ, per germline. This CDR3 is 17 amino acids long. The V gene end was trimmed by 0 bases and the J gene end by 0 bases; junction bases not matched to a gene: 6. The CDR3 sequence is CASSLESRLAGSYEQYF. The CDR3 DNA is TGCGCCAGCAGCTTGGAGAGTCGACTAGCGGGCTCCTACGAGCAGTACTTC.

The CDR3 region has the DNA TGTGCCAGCAAAGCAGGGGTACTCTATTCCGAGCAGTACTTC. Translation gives CASKAGVLYSEQYF. V gene TRBV28 combines with J gene TRBJ2-7, with D perhaps TRBD1 (6 bases). The CDR3 runs 14 residues. The V gene's germline CDR1 is MDHEN and CDR2 SYDVKM. V was cut by 7 bases and J by 6 bases, with 19 bases left in between.

The chain is built from TRBV7-2 and TRBJ2-7; 8 bases line up with TRBD1. Unmatched junction bases numbered 10, after V lost 5 bases and J lost 4 bases. CDR3 length equals 15 residues. CDR1 is SGHTA and CDR2 is FQGNSA in the germline V gene. CDR3: CASSPVPTGEYEQYF. For the CDR3, the DNA is TGTGCCAGCAGCCCCGTTCCGACAGGGGAGTACGAGCAGTACTTC.

This clone appeared a few times. Within the sample, other DNA sequences also encode this same CDR3. This chain uses TRBV7-8 with TRBJ2-5; TRBD1 is a possible D gene (6 bases). The germline CDR1 and CDR2 sequences are SGHVS and FQNEAQ. The CDR3 covers 14 residues. V was clipped by 3 bases and J by 3 bases, with 11 bases between them. In DNA form, the CDR3 reads TGTGCCAGCAGCTTGCCAGACAGGAAAGAGACCCAGTACTTC. This gives the protein CASSLPDRKETQYF.

This clone occurred a few times. The chain couples TRBV2 to TRBJ2-1; 9 nucleotides match TRBD2. Unmatched junction bases numbered 11, after V lost 6 bases and J lost 5 bases. The V gene's germline CDR1 is SNHLY and CDR2 FYNNEI. CDR3 length: 16 amino acids. The CDR3 loop is CASSLDGAGGNNEQFF. The CDR3 bases are TGTGCCAGCAGCCTTGATGGGGCGGGAGGGAACAATGAGCAGTTCTTC.

This clone has only one observation. This sequence joins TRBV9 and TRBJ1-5; 7 nucleotides agree with TRBD1. Unmatched junction bases numbered 6, after V lost 2 bases and J lost 7 bases. The germline V gene has CDR1 SGDLS and CDR2 YYNGEE. The CDR3 has 14 residues. Written as DNA, the CDR3 is TGTGCCAGCAGCGTCCGGGAGGGGGCCCAGCCCCAGCATTTT. Translating it yields CASSVREGAQPQHF.

This chain connects TRBV7-3 to TRBJ1-1; possibly TRBD1 for D (5 bases). V shed 5 bases and J shed 6 bases, with 13 bases lying between them. The CDR3 runs to 13 residues. CDR1 and CDR2 (germline): SGHTA, FQGTGA. The CDR3, as DNA: TGTGCCAGCAGCCTGGGGGGAGGCTCTGAAGCTTTCTTT. The encoded protein is CASSLGGGSEAFF.

The V and J genes are TRBV5-1 and TRBJ2-3, with D unclear. Trimming left V 0 bases short and J 0 bases short, with 8 bases between. This CDR3 is 15 amino acids long. The germline V gene has CDR1 SGHRS and CDR2 YFSETQ. The DNA for the CDR3 is TGCGCCAGCAGCTTGGTTCAGAGGAGCACAGATACGCAGTATTTT. This translates into CASSLVQRSTDTQYF.

V gene TRBV4-1 combines with J gene TRBJ2-3, with 14 bases identical to TRBD2. CDR3 size: 15 residues. V shed 10 bases and J 4 bases; nucleotides not matched to a gene: 7. Germline CDR1 is MGHRA and CDR2 is YSYEKL. This chain's CDR3 is CATATSGGGADTQYF. CDR3 nucleotide sequence: TGCGCCACCGCGACTAGCGGGGGGGGCGCAGATACGCAGTATTTT.

This chain connects TRBV6-4 to TRBJ1-1; no reliable D call. The CDR3 is made up of 17 amino acids. The germline V gene encodes CDR1 MRHNA and CDR2 SNTAGT. With 3 bases removed from V and 2 bases from J, the gap between germline ends came to 19 bases. CDR3 in amino acids: CASSDRLRQALNTEAFF. The CDR3 DNA reads as TGTGCCAGCAGTGATCGACTACGGCAGGCCCTAAACACTGAAGCTTTCTTT.

This chain uses TRBV5-1 with TRBJ2-5; TRBD2 matches 12 bases. V shed 0 bases and J 5 bases; nucleotides not matched to a gene: 8. Germline V gives CDR1 SGHRS, CDR2 YFSETQ. The CDR3 covers 17 residues. CDR3 sequence (DNA): TGCGCCAGCAGCTTGGCGGTTGGACTAGCGGGAAAGGAGACCCAGTACTTC. Amino acids: CASSLAVGLAGKETQYF. Combining the CDR3 with reference TRBV5-1 and TRBJ2-5 gives the whole variable domain KAGVTQTPRYLIKTRGQQVTLSCSPISGHRSVSWYQQTPGQGLQFLFEYFSETQRNKGNFPGRFSGRQFSNSRSEMNVSTLELGDSALYLCASSLAVGLAGKETQYFGPGTRLLVL.

The J gene is TRBJ2-1, the V gene TRBV5-1, with a weak D call TRBD1 (6 bases). This CDR3 is built from 14 residues. CDR1 SGHRS and CDR2 YFSETQ come from the germline V gene. V lost 7 bases, J lost 5 bases, and 16 bases lay in between. CDR3 in DNA: TGCGCCAGCGGATTCACAGGGACGGACAATGAGCAGTTCTTC. Residues: CASGFTGTDNEQFF.

Details on this clone: Its ends do not fully match the called genes, so a read error is possible. V and J are TRBV6-1 and TRBJ2-7; TRBD1 is a possible D gene (6 bases). This CDR3 is built from 11 residues. From germline, CDR1 is MNHNS and CDR2 SASEGT. The CDR3 bases are TGTGCCAGCAGTGGAGGACAGCCCCATGATTTC. It translates to CASSGGQPHDF.